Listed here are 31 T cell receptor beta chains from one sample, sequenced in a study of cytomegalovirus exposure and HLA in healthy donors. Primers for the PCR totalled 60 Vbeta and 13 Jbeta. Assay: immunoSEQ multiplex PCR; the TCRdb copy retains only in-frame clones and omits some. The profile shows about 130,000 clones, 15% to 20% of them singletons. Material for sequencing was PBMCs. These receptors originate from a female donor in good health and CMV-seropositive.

The CDR3: CASIGQFNQPQHF. The CDR3 DNA reads as TGTGCCAGTATTGGTCAGTTCAATCAGCCCCAGCATTTT. The chain employs TRBV19 and TRBJ1-5; D is unresolved. Trimming left V 7 bases short and J 3 bases short, with 10 bases between. Germline assignment: CDR1 LNHDA and CDR2 SQIVND (reference sequence). The CDR3 length is 13 residues.

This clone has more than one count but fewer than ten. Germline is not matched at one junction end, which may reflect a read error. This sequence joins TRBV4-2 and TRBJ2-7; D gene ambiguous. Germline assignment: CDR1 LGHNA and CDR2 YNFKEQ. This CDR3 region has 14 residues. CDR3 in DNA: TGTGCCAGCAGCCAAGATAGTATTTCCTACGCGCAGTACTTC. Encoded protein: CASSQDSISYAQYF.

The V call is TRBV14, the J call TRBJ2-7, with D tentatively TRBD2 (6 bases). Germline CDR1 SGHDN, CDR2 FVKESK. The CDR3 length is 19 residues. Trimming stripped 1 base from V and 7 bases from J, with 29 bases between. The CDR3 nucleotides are TGTGCCAGCAGCCAAGGCTTCCGGCCGGGACTGATGGGGCTGTGGGAGCAGTACTTC. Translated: CASSQGFRPGLMGLWEQYF. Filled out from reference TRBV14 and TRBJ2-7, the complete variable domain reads EAGVTQFPSHSVIEKGQTVTLRCDPISGHDNLYWYRRVMGKEIKFLLHFVKESKQDESGMPNNRFLAERTGGTYSTLKVQPAELEDSGVYFCASSQGFRPGLMGLWEQYFGPGTRLTVT.

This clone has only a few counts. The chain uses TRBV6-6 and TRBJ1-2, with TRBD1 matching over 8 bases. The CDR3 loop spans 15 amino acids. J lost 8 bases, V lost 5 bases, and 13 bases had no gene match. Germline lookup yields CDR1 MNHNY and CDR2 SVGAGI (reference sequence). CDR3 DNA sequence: TGTGCCAGCAGTGCAGGACAGGGTGGGTCTTGGGGCTACACCTTC. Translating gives CASSAGQGGSWGYTF.

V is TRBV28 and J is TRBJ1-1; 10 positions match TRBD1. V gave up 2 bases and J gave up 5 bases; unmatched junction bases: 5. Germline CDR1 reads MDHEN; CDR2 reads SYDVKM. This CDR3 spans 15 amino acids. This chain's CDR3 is CASSLRTGGRTEAFF. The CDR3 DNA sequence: TGTGCCAGCAGTTTAAGGACAGGGGGTAGGACTGAAGCTTTCTTT. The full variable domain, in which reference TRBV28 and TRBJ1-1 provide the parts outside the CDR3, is DVKVTQSSRYLVKRTGEKVFLECVQDMDHENMFWYRQDPGLGLRLIYFSYDVKMKEKGDIPEGYSVSREKKERFSLILESASTNQTSMYLCASSLRTGGRTEAFFGQGTRLTVV.

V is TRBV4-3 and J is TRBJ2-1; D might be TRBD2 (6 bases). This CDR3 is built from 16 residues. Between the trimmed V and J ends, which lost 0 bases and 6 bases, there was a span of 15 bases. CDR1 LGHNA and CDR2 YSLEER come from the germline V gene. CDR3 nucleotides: TGCGCCAGCAGCCAAGATGTGCCGGGAGCTATCAATGAGCAGTTCTTC. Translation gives CASSQDVPGAINEQFF.

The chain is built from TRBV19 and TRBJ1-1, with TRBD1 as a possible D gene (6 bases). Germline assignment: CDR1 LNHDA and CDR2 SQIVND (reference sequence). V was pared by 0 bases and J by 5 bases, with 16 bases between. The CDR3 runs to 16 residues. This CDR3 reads CASSIDYRARRTEAFF. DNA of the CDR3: TGTGCCAGTAGTATAGACTACAGGGCAAGGAGAACTGAAGCTTTCTTT. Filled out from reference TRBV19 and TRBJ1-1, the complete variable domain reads DGGITQSPKYLFRKEGQNVTLSCEQNLNHDAMYWYRQDPGQGLRLIYYSQIVNDFQKGDIAEGYSVSREKKESFPLTVTSAQKNPTAFYLCASSIDYRARRTEAFFGQGTRLTVV.

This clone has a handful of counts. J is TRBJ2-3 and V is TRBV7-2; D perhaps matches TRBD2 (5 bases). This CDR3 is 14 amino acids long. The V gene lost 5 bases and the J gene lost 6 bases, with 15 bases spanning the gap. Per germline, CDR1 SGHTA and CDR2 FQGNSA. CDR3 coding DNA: TGTGCCAGCAGCCGAGGGCCCCCCCAGGATACGCAGTATTTT. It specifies CASSRGPPQDTQYF.

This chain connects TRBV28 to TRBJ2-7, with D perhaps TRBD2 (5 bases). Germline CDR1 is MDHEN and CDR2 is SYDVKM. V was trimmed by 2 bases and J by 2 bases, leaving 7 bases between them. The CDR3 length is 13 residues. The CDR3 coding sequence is TGTGCCAGCAGTTTAGGAGGACCCTACGAGCAGTACTTC. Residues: CASSLGGPYEQYF.

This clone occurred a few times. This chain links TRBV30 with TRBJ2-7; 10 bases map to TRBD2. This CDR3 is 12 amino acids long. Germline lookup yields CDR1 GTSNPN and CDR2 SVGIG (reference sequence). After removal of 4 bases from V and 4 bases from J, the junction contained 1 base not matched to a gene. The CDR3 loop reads CAWTSGSYEQYF. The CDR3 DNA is TGTGCCTGGACTAGCGGGAGTTACGAGCAGTACTTC.

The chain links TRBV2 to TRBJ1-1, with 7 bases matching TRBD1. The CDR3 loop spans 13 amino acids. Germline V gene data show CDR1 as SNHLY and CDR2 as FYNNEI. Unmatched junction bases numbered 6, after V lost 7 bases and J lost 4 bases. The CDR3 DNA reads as TGTGCCAGCAACCAGAGGGACAGCACTGAAGCTTTCTTT. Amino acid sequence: CASNQRDSTEAFF.

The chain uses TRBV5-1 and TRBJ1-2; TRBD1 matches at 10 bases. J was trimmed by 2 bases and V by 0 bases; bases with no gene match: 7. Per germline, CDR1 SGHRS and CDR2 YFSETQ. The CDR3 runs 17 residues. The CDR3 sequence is CASSLGWDRGSNYGYTF. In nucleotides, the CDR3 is TGCGCCAGCAGCTTGGGTTGGGACAGGGGTTCGAACTATGGCTACACCTTC.

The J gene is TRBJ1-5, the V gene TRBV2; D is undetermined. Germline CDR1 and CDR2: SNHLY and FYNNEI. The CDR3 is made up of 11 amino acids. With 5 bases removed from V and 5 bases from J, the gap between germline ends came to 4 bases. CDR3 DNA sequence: TGTGCCAGCAGTCCGGATCAGCCCCAGCATTTT. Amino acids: CASSPDQPQHF.

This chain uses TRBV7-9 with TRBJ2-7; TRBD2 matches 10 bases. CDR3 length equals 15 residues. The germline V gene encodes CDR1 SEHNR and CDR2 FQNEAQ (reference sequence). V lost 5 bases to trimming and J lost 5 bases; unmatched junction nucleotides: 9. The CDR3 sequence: CASSRPGAGGDEQYF. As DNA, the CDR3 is TGTGCCAGCAGCAGACCGGGAGCGGGGGGGGACGAGCAGTACTTC.

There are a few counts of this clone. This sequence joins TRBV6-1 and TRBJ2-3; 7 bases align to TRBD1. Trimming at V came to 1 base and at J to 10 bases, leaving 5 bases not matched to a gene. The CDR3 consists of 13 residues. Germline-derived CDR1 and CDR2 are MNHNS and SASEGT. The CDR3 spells CASSEGQGGPQYF. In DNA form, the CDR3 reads TGTGCCAGCAGTGAAGGACAGGGCGGGCCGCAGTATTTT.

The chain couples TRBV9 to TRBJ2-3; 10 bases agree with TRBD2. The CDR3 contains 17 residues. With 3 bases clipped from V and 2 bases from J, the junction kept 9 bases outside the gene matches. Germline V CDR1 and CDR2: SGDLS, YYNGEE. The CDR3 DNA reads TGTGCCAGCAGCGCTAGCGCCGGGACTAGCGCCACAGATACGCAGTATTTT. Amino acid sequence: CASSASAGTSATDTQYF.

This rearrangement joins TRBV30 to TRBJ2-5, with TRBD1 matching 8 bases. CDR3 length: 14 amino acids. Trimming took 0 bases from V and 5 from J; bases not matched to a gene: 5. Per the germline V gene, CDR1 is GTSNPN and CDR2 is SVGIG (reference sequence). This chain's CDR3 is CAWSVWTGKETQYF. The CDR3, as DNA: TGTGCCTGGAGTGTATGGACAGGGAAGGAGACCCAGTACTTC. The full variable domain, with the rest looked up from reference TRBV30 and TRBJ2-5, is SQTIHQWPATLVQPVGSPLSLECTVEGTSNPNLYWYRQAAGRGLQLLFYSVGIGQISSEVPQNLSASRPQDRQFILSSKKLLLSDSGFYLCAWSVWTGKETQYFGPGTRLLVL.

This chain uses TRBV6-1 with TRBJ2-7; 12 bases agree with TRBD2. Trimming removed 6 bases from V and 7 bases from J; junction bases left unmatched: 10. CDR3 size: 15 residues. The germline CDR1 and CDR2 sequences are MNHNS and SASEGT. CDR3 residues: CASRGTSGGWREQYF. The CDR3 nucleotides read TGTGCCAGCAGGGGAACTAGCGGGGGGTGGAGAGAGCAGTACTTC.

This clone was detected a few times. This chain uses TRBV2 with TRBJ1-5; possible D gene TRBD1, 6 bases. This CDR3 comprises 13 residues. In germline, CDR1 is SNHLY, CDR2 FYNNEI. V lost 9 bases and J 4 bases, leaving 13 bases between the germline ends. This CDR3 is CASNTGLNQPQHF. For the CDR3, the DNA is TGTGCCAGTAATACAGGGTTAAATCAGCCCCAGCATTTT.

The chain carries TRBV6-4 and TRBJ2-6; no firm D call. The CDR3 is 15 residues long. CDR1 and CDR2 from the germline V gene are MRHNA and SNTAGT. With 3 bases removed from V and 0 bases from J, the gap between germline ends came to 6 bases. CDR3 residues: CASSDSFSGANVLTF. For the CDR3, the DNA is TGTGCCAGCAGTGATAGCTTCTCTGGGGCCAACGTCCTGACTTTC.

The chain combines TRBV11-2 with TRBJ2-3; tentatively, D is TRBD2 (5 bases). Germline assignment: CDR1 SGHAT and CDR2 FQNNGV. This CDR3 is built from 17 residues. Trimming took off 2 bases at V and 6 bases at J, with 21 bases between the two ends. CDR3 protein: CASSLRPSTDFLDTQYF. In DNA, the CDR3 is TGTGCCAGCAGCTTACGCCCTAGCACGGATTTTTTGGATACGCAGTATTTT.

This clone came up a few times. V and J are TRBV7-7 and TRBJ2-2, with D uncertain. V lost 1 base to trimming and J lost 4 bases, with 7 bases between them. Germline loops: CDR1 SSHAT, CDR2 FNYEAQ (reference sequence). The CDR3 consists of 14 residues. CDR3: CASSLGLRTGELFF. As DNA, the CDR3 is TGTGCCAGCAGCTTAGGACTCCGCACCGGGGAGCTGTTTTTT.

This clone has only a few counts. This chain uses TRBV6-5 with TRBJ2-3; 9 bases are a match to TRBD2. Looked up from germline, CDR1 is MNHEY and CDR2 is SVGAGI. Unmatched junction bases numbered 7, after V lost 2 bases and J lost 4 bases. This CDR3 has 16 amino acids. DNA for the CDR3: TGTGCCAGCAGTTACGGATCTAGCGGGGCCGCAGATACGCAGTATTTT. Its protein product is CASSYGSSGAADTQYF.

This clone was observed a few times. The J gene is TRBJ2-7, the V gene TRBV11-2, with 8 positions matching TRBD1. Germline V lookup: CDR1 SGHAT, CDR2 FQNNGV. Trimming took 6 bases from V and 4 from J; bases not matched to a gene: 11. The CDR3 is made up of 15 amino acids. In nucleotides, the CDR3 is TGTGCCAGCAGTTCGCGGGACAGGAAGGTATACGAGCAGTACTTC. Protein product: CASSSRDRKVYEQYF.

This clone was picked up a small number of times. CDR3 region: CASRGGTGSTEAFF. Here the CDR3 DNA reads TGTGCCAGCAGGGGGGGGACAGGGTCCACTGAAGCTTTCTTT. The rearrangement joins TRBV6-6 to TRBJ1-1, with TRBD1 matching over 9 bases. This CDR3 spans 14 amino acids. V shed 6 bases, J shed 4 bases, and the junction held 6 bases outside the gene matches. Germline-derived CDR1 and CDR2 are MNHNY and SVGAGI (reference sequence).

CDR3 in amino acids: CAISESQENTEAFF. CDR3 DNA sequence: TGTGCCATCAGTGAGTCGCAGGAGAACACTGAAGCTTTCTTT. V gene TRBV10-3 combines with J gene TRBJ1-1; no clear D gene. Looked up from germline, CDR1 is ENHRY and CDR2 is SYGVKD. V was clipped by 0 bases and J by 1 base, with 6 bases between them. The CDR3 is made up of 14 amino acids.

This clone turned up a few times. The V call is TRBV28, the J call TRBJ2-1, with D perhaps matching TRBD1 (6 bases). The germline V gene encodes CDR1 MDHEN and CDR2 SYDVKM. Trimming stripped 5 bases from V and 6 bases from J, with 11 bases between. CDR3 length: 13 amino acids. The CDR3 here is CASSKTGPNEQFF. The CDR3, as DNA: TGTGCCAGCAGTAAAACAGGGCCCAATGAGCAGTTCTTC.

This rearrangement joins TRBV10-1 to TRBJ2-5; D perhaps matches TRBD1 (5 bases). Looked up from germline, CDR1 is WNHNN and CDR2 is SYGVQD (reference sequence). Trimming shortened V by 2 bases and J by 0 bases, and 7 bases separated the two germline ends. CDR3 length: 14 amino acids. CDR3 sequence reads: CASSEAGYQETQYF. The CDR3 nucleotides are TGCGCCAGCAGTGAGGCAGGGTACCAAGAGACCCAGTACTTC.

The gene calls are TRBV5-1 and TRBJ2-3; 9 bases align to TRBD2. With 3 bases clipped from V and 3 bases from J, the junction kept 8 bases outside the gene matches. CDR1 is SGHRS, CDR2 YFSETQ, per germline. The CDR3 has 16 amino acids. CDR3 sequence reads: CASSYGVAGVTDTQYF. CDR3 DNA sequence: TGCGCCAGCAGCTATGGTGTAGCGGGGGTGACAGATACGCAGTATTTT.

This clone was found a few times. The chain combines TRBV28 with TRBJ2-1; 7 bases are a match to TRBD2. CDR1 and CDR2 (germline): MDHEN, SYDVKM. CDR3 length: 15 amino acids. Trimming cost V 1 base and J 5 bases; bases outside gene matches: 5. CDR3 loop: CASSLFGTTNNEQFF. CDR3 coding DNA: TGTGCCAGCAGTTTATTTGGGACTACAAACAATGAGCAGTTCTTC.

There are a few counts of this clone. In DNA, the CDR3 is TGTGCCAGCTCAACGGACAGGGGTGGCGAGCAGTACTTC. It codes for CASSTDRGGEQYF. This chain uses TRBV18 with TRBJ2-7, with 9 bases matching TRBD1. This CDR3 spans 13 amino acids. Unmatched junction bases numbered 5, after V lost 5 bases and J lost 6 bases. Germline V gene sequence: CDR1 KGHSH, CDR2 LQKENI. Together with reference TRBV18 and TRBJ2-7, the CDR3 gives the full variable domain: NAGVMQNPRHLVRRRGQEARLRCSPMKGHSHVYWYRQLPEEGLKFMVYLQKENIIDESGMPKERFSAEFPKEGPSILRIQQVVRGDSAAYFCASSTDRGGEQYFGPGTRLTVT.